Each of the 20 T cell receptor beta chains below was sequenced from the same sample in a study of blood T cells in healthy people across ages. A J-beta primer mix and a sample-barcoded 5' primer were used in a second PCR of roughly 7 to 12 cycles. TCRdb reprocessed the 5' RACE reads via MiXCR and lists one record per CDR3 protein. This sample has 600,000 to 850,000 distinct CDR3 sequences; around a quarter occur once, and the top ten carry under 10%. The sample was also reused in another study, on T cells of mothers and their children.

The sequencing input was blood. The source of these receptors is a boy younger than 18 in good health.

This clonotype was picked up a small number of times. J is TRBJ2-4 and V is TRBV28; 7 bases align to TRBD2. Germline-derived CDR1 and CDR2 are MDHEN and SYDVKM. Unmatched junction bases numbered 11, after V lost 7 bases and J lost 8 bases. The length of the CDR3 is 14 residues. The CDR3 sequence: CASTPGGLVDIQYF. CDR3 DNA: TGTGCCAGCACCCCCGGCGGACTAGTTGACATTCAGTACTTC.

This clonotype was picked up a small number of times. The chain uses TRBV15 and TRBJ2-7; perhaps TRBD2 as D (5 bases). V was shortened by 6 bases and J by 0 bases, with 6 bases between the two germline ends. The CDR3 has 12 amino acids. Germline V lookup: CDR1 LNHNV, CDR2 YYDKDF (reference sequence). The CDR3 bases are TGTGCCACCAGGGACTTCTCCTACGAGCAGTACTTC. Translating gives CATRDFSYEQYF. The full variable domain, its missing parts supplied by reference TRBV15 and TRBJ2-7, is DAMVIQNPRYQVTQFGKPVTLSCSQTLNHNVMYWYQQKSSQAPKLLFHYYDKDFNNEADTPDNFQSRRPNTSFCFLDIRSPGLGDTAMYLCATRDFSYEQYFGPGTRLTVT.

This clonotype came up a few times. The chain carries TRBV2 and TRBJ2-2, with TRBD1 identical over 10 bases. The CDR3 contains 13 residues. The junction had 4 bases not matched to a gene; V was cut back by 10 bases and J by 5 bases. CDR1 and CDR2 (germline): SNHLY, FYNNEI. The CDR3 DNA is TGTGCCACAGACAGGGGGCAGACCGGGGAGCTGTTTTTT. Translating gives CATDRGQTGELFF.

This clonotype was seen more than once but under ten times. This chain joins TRBV29-1 and TRBJ2-5, with TRBD1 matching 12 bases. The length of the CDR3 is 14 residues. The V segment lost 7 bases and the J segment 4 bases; nucleotides outside the gene matches: 7. The germline V gene has CDR1 SQVTM and CDR2 ANQGSEA. This CDR3 reads CSAWDRGRRETQYF. The CDR3 DNA follows: TGCAGCGCCTGGGACAGGGGGCGCCGAGAGACCCAGTACTTC. Supplemented by reference TRBV29-1 and TRBJ2-5, the full variable domain reads SAVISQKPSRDICQRGTSLTIQCQVDSQVTMMFWYRQQPGQSLTLIATANQGSEATYESGFVIDKFPISRPNLTFSTLTVSNMSPEDSSIYLCSAWDRGRRETQYFGPGTRLLVL.

This clonotype was counted a single time. The chain employs TRBV7-9 and TRBJ1-3, with 9 bases that match TRBD1. Trimming removed 2 bases from V and 4 bases from J; junction bases left unmatched: 6. Germline V gene lookup returns CDR1 SEHNR and CDR2 FQNEAQ (reference sequence). This CDR3 is 16 amino acids long. CDR3 in amino acids: CASSLSRTGDGNTIYF. The CDR3 DNA reads TGTGCCAGCAGCTTATCCCGGACAGGGGACGGAAACACCATATATTTT. The complete variable domain, with remaining parts taken from reference TRBV7-9 and TRBJ1-3, reads DTGVSQNPRHKITKRGQNVTFRCDPISEHNRLYWYRQTLGQGPEFLTYFQNEAQLEKSRLLSDRFSAERPKGSFSTLEIQRTEQGDSAMYLCASSLSRTGDGNTIYFGEGSWLTVV.

This clonotype came up a few times. The rearrangement links TRBV6-2 or TRBV6-3 to TRBJ1-4; D possibly corresponds to TRBD1 (6 bases). V lost 2 bases to trimming and J lost 13 bases, with 20 bases between them. The CDR3 is 15 residues long. Germline lookup yields CDR1 MNHEY and CDR2 SVGEGT. CDR3 DNA sequence: TGTGCCAGCAGTTACGGGTGGGACATCTTCGATACACTGTTTTTT. Its protein product is CASSYGWDIFDTLFF.

This chain links TRBV6-1 with TRBJ1-4; 10 nucleotides agree with TRBD1. The germline gives CDR1 MNHNS, CDR2 SASEGT. The CDR3 spans 15 residues. V shed 3 bases and J 8 bases; nucleotides not matched to a gene: 6. CDR3 in amino acids: CASSDRDRGREKLFF. DNA of the CDR3: TGTGCCAGCAGTGACCGGGACAGGGGTCGAGAAAAACTGTTTTTT.

This clonotype was picked up many times. The chain combines TRBV29-1 with TRBJ2-5, with D possibly matching TRBD2 (6 bases). Trimming took 4 bases from V and 3 from J, leaving 9 bases between them. Looked up from germline, CDR1 is SQVTM and CDR2 is ANQGSEA. This CDR3 is 12 amino acids long. This chain's CDR3 is CSVGSGEETQYF. As DNA, the CDR3 is TGCAGCGTTGGGTCGGGGGAAGAGACCCAGTACTTC.

This sequence joins TRBV28 and TRBJ1-2; D call uncertain. The CDR3 is 17 residues long. Germline CDR1 MDHEN, CDR2 SYDVKM. Trimming stripped 3 bases from V and 3 bases from J, with 20 bases between. In DNA, the CDR3 is TGTGCCAGCAGTTTCGTTAATCTAGTCTCCCGGGACTATGGCTACACCTTC. As protein: CASSFVNLVSRDYGYTF.

This chain links TRBV20-1 with TRBJ2-1, with D uncertain. The CDR3 length is 13 residues. Germline CDR1 DFQATT, CDR2 SNEGSKA (reference sequence). Deletions cut 3 bases from V and 2 bases from J, with 8 bases between. CDR3 bases: TGCAGTGCTAGGGTCACCACCTACAATGAGCAGTTCTTC. It specifies CSARVTTYNEQFF.

The chain couples TRBV6-1 to TRBJ2-7; D is unresolved. Germline loops: CDR1 MNHNS, CDR2 SASEGT. Trimming took off 1 base at V and 6 bases at J, with 16 bases between the two ends. The CDR3 runs 15 residues. The DNA for the CDR3 is TGTGCCAGCAGTGAAGGGCCGGTGGCCGTCCTCGAGCAGTACTTC. The encoded protein is CASSEGPVAVLEQYF.

The V gene is TRBV15, the J gene TRBJ2-7, with a weak D call TRBD2 (6 bases). Germline assignment: CDR1 LNHNV and CDR2 YYDKDF (reference sequence). The CDR3 covers 15 residues. Between the trimmed V and J ends, which lost 0 bases and 0 bases, there was a span of 9 bases. CDR3 nucleotides: TGTGCCACCAGCAGAGATGGAGGGGCCTCCTACGAGCAGTACTTC. It is translated as CATSRDGGASYEQYF. Full variable domain (remainder filled in from reference TRBV15 and TRBJ2-7): DAMVIQNPRYQVTQFGKPVTLSCSQTLNHNVMYWYQQKSSQAPKLLFHYYDKDFNNEADTPDNFQSRRPNTSFCFLDIRSPGLGDTAMYLCATSRDGGASYEQYFGPGTRLTVT.

CDR3 sequence (DNA): TGCAGTGCTAGAGACCGGGACGGGGGGTGGTACGAGCAGTACTTC. Amino acids: CSARDRDGGWYEQYF. J is TRBJ2-7 and V is TRBV20-1, with 7 bases lining up with TRBD2. CDR1 and CDR2 from the germline V gene are DFQATT and SNEGSKA (reference sequence). V lost 0 bases to trimming and J lost 4 bases; unmatched junction nucleotides: 9. The CDR3 extends over 15 amino acids.

This clonotype was recorded a few times. This chain links TRBV20-1 with TRBJ2-1; 9 bases are shared with TRBD1. After removal of 1 base from V and 1 base from J, the junction contained 5 bases not matched to a gene. The CDR3 loop spans 16 amino acids. Germline V gene lookup returns CDR1 DFQATT and CDR2 SNEGSKA (reference sequence). CDR3 DNA: TGCAGTGCTAGAGCTCTACAGGGGGCATCCTACAATGAGCAGTTCTTC. This gives the protein CSARALQGASYNEQFF.

This clonotype was seen a handful of times. V usage is TRBV10-3 and J usage is TRBJ2-5; D is perhaps TRBD1 (6 bases). The J call may be incorrect, as the DNA end agrees better with TRBJ2-7. Germline CDR1 reads ENHRY; CDR2 reads SYGVKD. The CDR3 covers 15 residues. The CDR3 region is CAISDYRESPYEQYF. In DNA, the CDR3 is TGTGCCATCAGTGATTACAGGGAGTCGCCCTACGAGCAGTACTTC.

This clonotype has more than one count but fewer than ten. The rearrangement uses TRBV25-1 and TRBJ1-2; no firm D call. The V end was cut by 7 bases, the J end by 7 bases, with 16 bases between. CDR1 and CDR2 (germline): MGHDK, SYGVNS. This CDR3 is 13 amino acids long. The CDR3 protein is CASTSTEGTGYTF. Here the CDR3 DNA reads TGTGCCAGCACCTCAACGGAGGGCACTGGCTACACCTTC.

The CDR3 loop reads CSARDRSAGTGFYEQYF. CDR3 DNA sequence: TGCAGTGCTAGAGATAGGTCTGCCGGGACAGGGTTCTACGAGCAGTACTTC. The chain carries TRBV20-1 and TRBJ2-5; TRBD1 agrees at 9 bases. The end of the DNA fits TRBJ2-7 better, so the J call may be wrong. CDR1 DFQATT and CDR2 SNEGSKA come from the germline V gene (reference sequence). The CDR3 totals 17 residues.

This clonotype was observed a handful of times. The V call is TRBV4-3, the J call TRBJ2-5; D gene unclear. The J call is uncertain, as TRBJ2-7 better fits the DNA end. Germline V CDR1 and CDR2: LGHNA, YSLEER. The CDR3 has 13 residues. The DNA for the CDR3 is TGCGCCAGCAGCCAAGATTTAAACTACGAGCAGTACTTC. Amino acids: CASSQDLNYEQYF.

V is TRBV6-6 and J is TRBJ2-7; perhaps TRBD1 as D (6 bases). The DNA end is more similar to TRBJ2-5, so the J call may be wrong. The CDR3 length is 14 residues. Germline-derived CDR1 and CDR2 are MNHNY and SVGAGI (reference sequence). The CDR3 DNA reads as TGTGCCAGCAGCCCCCAAAACAGGGAAAAGACCCAGTACTTC. It yields the protein CASSPQNREKTQYF.

This clonotype has just a few counts. The gene calls are TRBV6-5 and TRBJ2-5; 9 nucleotides match TRBD2. The end of the DNA is better explained by TRBJ2-7, so the J call may be wrong. This CDR3 contains 13 residues. Germline lookup yields CDR1 MNHEY and CDR2 SVGAGI. This CDR3 is CASRASGDYEQYV. CDR3 nucleotides: TGTGCCAGCCGGGCTAGCGGGGACTACGAGCAGTACGTC.